Below are 15 T cell receptor beta chains sequenced from a single sample in a study of CD8 T cells in ankylosing spondylitis. Study outcomes and limitations: Ankylosing spondylitis blood appeared to be characterized by a TCR beta motif of eight highly homologous variants.

Via MiXCR, TCRdb re-called the 5' RACE reads, giving one row per CDR3 protein. There are roughly 670,000 distinct CDR3 sequences in the sample; around 20% occur only once, and under 20% lies in the top ten. These TCRs' antigens remain unknown. Sequenced sample: blood, either unsorted or a sorted T cell fraction (not recorded which). The receptors derive from a male donor with ankylosing spondylitis.

V gene TRBV3-1 combines with J gene TRBJ2-5; D is unresolved. The V gene lost 3 bases and the J gene lost 4 bases, with 15 bases spanning the gap. The CDR3 sequence is 15 residues long. Germline loops: CDR1 LGHDT, CDR2 YNNKEL (reference sequence). This CDR3 is CASSQLGDLRETQYF. The CDR3, as DNA: TGTGCCAGCAGCCAGCTGGGCGACCTGCGAGAGACCCAGTACTTC.

This clonotype was seen a single time. The chain recombines TRBV27 with TRBJ1-1; TRBD1 is a possible D gene (5 bases). The CDR3 contains 14 residues. V was clipped by 4 bases and J by 3 bases, with 12 bases between them. CDR1 and CDR2 from the germline V gene are MNHEY and SMNVEV (reference sequence). The CDR3 spells CASSSVWGYTEAFF. The CDR3 DNA follows: TGTGCCAGCAGTTCGGTTTGGGGGTACACTGAAGCTTTCTTT.

V gene TRBV9 combines with J gene TRBJ2-1, with TRBD2 matching over 10 bases. CDR1 is SGDLS and CDR2 is YYNGEE in the germline V gene. CDR3 length equals 19 residues. After removal of 6 bases from V and 4 bases from J, the junction contained 19 bases not matched to a gene. The CDR3 region is CASNTRAPLAGGTYNEQFF. As DNA, the CDR3 is TGTGCCAGCAACACCCGCGCCCCATTAGCGGGAGGAACTTACAATGAGCAGTTCTTC.

This clonotype was recorded a few times. The CDR3 loop reads CASSLAPDRFEEKLFF. The DNA for the CDR3 is TGTGCCAGCAGTTTAGCCCCTGACAGATTTGAAGAAAAACTGTTTTTT. The V gene is TRBV12-3 or TRBV12-4, the J gene TRBJ1-4; TRBD1 might be the D (5 bases). This CDR3 is built from 16 residues. Trimming left V 0 bases short and J 8 bases short, with 16 bases between.

V and J are TRBV20-1 and TRBJ1-3; D is ambiguous. CDR1 is DFQATT, CDR2 SNEGSKA, per germline (reference sequence). The CDR3 spans 12 residues. Trimming stripped 6 bases from V and 0 bases from J, with 6 bases between. The CDR3 DNA is TGCAGTGCCCTGAGCTCTGGAAACACCATATATTTT. It translates to CSALSSGNTIYF.

This clonotype showed up just a few times. The J gene is TRBJ1-5, the V gene TRBV12-3 or TRBV12-4, with D possibly TRBD1 on 6 matching bases. CDR3 length: 15 amino acids. Trimming removed 3 bases at V and 12 bases at J, with 21 bases between. This chain's CDR3 is CASSFGGAGNQIQHF. In DNA, the CDR3 is TGTGCCAGCAGTTTTGGGGGCGCGGGCAATCAGATCCAGCATTTT.

This chain links TRBV12-3 or TRBV12-4 with TRBJ2-7; D not certain. CDR3 length equals 13 residues. V was trimmed by 3 bases and J by 2 bases, leaving 8 bases between them. The CDR3 sequence is CASSFGEAYEQYF. The CDR3 bases are TGTGCCAGCAGTTTTGGAGAGGCCTACGAGCAGTACTTC.

The count of this clonotype is one. The germline gene is not matched at one end of the junction; a read error may be the cause. The rearrangement joins TRBV20-1 to TRBJ1-5, with TRBD1 as a possible D gene (5 bases). CDR3 size: 17 residues. The V gene's germline CDR1 is DFQATT and CDR2 SNEGSKA (reference sequence). Here the CDR3 DNA reads TGCTGTGCGGAGTTGAGAACAGGCTTACACTATAATCAGCCCCAGCATTTT. This translates into CCAELRTGLHYNQPQHF.

Concerning this clonotype itself: A much larger clone sits a single nucleotide away, making a read error possible. As DNA, the CDR3 is TGTGCCACCAGTGACGGACCAGCGGGAGGGGGCACCGGGGAGCTGTTTTTT. Translated, it gives CATSDGPAGGGTGELFF. This chain joins TRBV24-1 and TRBJ2-2; TRBD2 agrees at 10 bases. The germline V gene has CDR1 KGHDR and CDR2 SFDVKD. V gave up 4 bases and J gave up 4 bases; unmatched junction bases: 8. The CDR3 covers 17 residues.

This chain links TRBV28 with TRBJ2-1; D unclear. This CDR3 is 15 amino acids long. V lost 2 bases to trimming and J lost 3 bases, with 11 bases between them. The germline CDR1 and CDR2 sequences are MDHEN and SYDVKM. Here the CDR3 DNA reads TGTGCCAGCAGTTTACTGGAGTCCGTCTACAATGAGCAGTTCTTC. This encodes CASSLLESVYNEQFF.

This clonotype was detected a few times. J is TRBJ2-2 and V is TRBV4-3; 8 nucleotides align to TRBD2. Germline CDR1 reads LGHNA; CDR2 reads YSLEER. Trimming removed 4 bases from V and 6 bases from J; junction bases left unmatched: 4. The CDR3 totals 14 residues. CDR3 amino acids: CASSRKAGAGELFF. Here the CDR3 DNA reads TGCGCCAGCAGCCGGAAAGCGGGAGCCGGGGAGCTGTTTTTT.

The V call is TRBV29-1, the J call TRBJ2-7, with D tentatively TRBD1 (5 bases). The CDR3 is 11 residues long. Germline loops: CDR1 SQVTM, CDR2 ANQGSEA. V lost 6 bases and J lost 3, with 9 bases in between. The CDR3 DNA follows: TGCAGCGTGGTAACAGGCTACGAGCAGTACTTC. Amino acids: CSVVTGYEQYF.

The chain carries TRBV5-1 and TRBJ2-3; D uncertain. The CDR3 has 13 residues. Germline CDR1 reads SGHRS; CDR2 reads YFSETQ. V lost 5 bases, J lost 5 bases, and 12 bases lay in between. In DNA, the CDR3 is TGCGCCAGCAGGATTACCCCGGAAGATACGCAGTATTTT. It translates to CASRITPEDTQYF.

The rearrangement links TRBV4-1 to TRBJ1-1, with TRBD1 matching 12 bases. V was clipped by 0 bases and J by 7 bases; unmatched bases: 18. Germline CDR1 MGHRA, CDR2 YSYEKL. This CDR3 has 20 amino acids. CDR3 nucleotides: TGCGCCAGCAGCCAAGATCCCAACCGCCGGGACAGGGGGCTTCCCCTTGAAGCTTTCTTT. As protein: CASSQDPNRRDRGLPLEAFF.

This chain connects TRBV12-3 or TRBV12-4 to TRBJ2-7; D perhaps matches TRBD1 (6 bases). This CDR3 has 14 amino acids. Trimming cost V 3 bases and J 6 bases, with 15 bases left between them. Here the CDR3 DNA reads TGTGCCAGCAGTTTGAACAGGGCGTCGGGCGAGCAGTACTTC. Protein sequence: CASSLNRASGEQYF.